This TCR beta chain was retrieved from a study of response to subunit inactivated influenza vaccine. Study observations and caveats: With each seasonal influenza vaccination, the authors suggested, few new T cells are recruited.

This clonotype showed up just a few times. Its target is unknown. TCRdb reanalysed the RT-PCR reads using MiXCR and keeps one entry per CDR3 protein. The sample gives around 520,000 distinct CDR3 sequences, about 12% of which show up once; roughly a tenth is in the top ten. Germline lookup yields CDR1 LNHNV and CDR2 YYDKDF (reference sequence). V was cut by 1 base and J by 5 bases, with 9 bases left in between. CDR3 length: 15 residues. The receptor was isolated from a man in his forties or fifties who received an inactivated influenza vaccine. The gene calls are TRBV15 and TRBJ1-6; D is uncertain. This material consisted of PBMCs from blood, taken on the day of vaccination. CDR3 nucleotide sequence: TGTGCCACCAGCAGAGGGTCCGGCAATAATTCACCCCTCCACTTT. It translates to CATSRGSGNNSPLHF.